This entry lists 28 T cell receptor beta chains sequenced from one sample in a study of shared clonotypes between healthy human individuals. CD8 cells regarded as naive lacked CD45RO, were positively chosen for CCR7, and omitted terminally differentiated effector memory CD45RA+ cells. Method: immunoSEQ multiplex PCR; TCRdb's copy keeps in-frame clones and lacks some. The data contain about 600,000 clones, roughly 98% of them seen just once; the ten biggest clones take up 0.3%. Input material: naive CD8+ T cells sorted from blood. The receptors were gathered from a man between 25 and 39 years old in good health.

The rearrangement links TRBV11-2 to TRBJ2-1, with a tentative D call TRBD2 (5 bases). This CDR3 comprises 13 residues. The V gene lost 1 base and the J gene lost 7 bases, with 8 bases spanning the gap. The germline CDR1 and CDR2 sequences are SGHAT and FQNNGV. CDR3 bases: TGTGCCAGCAGCTTAGCTAAGCGGAATGAGCAGTTCTTC. This encodes CASSLAKRNEQFF.

The chain is built from TRBV19 and TRBJ2-7, with a tentative D call TRBD2 (6 bases). The CDR3 contains 15 residues. CDR1 and CDR2 (germline): LNHDA, SQIVND (reference sequence). V was cut by 5 bases and J by 0 bases, with 14 bases left in between. CDR3 nucleotides: TGTGCCAGTAGTGTAACTAGCACGAGCTCCTACGAGCAGTACTTC. This codes for CASSVTSTSSYEQYF.

The chain couples TRBV6-1 to TRBJ2-3, with D possibly matching TRBD2 (6 bases). Per the germline V gene, CDR1 is MNHNS and CDR2 is SASEGT. V gave up 3 bases and J gave up 5 bases, with 6 bases separating them. The CDR3 is made up of 12 amino acids. CDR3 sequence: CASSEGGDTQYF. CDR3 DNA sequence: TGTGCCAGCAGTGAGGGAGGAGATACGCAGTATTTT.

The J gene is TRBJ2-1, the V gene TRBV7-3; 14 bases fit TRBD2. Germline CDR1 SGHTA, CDR2 FQGTGA. Trimming at V came to 4 bases and at J to 8 bases, leaving 7 bases not matched to a gene. This CDR3 contains 16 residues. DNA for the CDR3: TGTGCCAGCAGCTCCGACGGGACTAGCGGGAGTCATGAGCAGTTCTTC. This translates into CASSSDGTSGSHEQFF.

CDR3 DNA: TGCAGCGTCGAGACTAGCGGGAGCGGGAATGAGCAGTTCTTC. Encoded protein: CSVETSGSGNEQFF. The V and J genes are TRBV29-1 and TRBJ2-1, with TRBD2 matching 12 bases. V was pared by 6 bases and J by 7 bases, with 7 bases of the junction left unmatched. The CDR3 contains 14 residues. Germline assignment: CDR1 SQVTM and CDR2 ANQGSEA.

The chain couples TRBV4-2 to TRBJ2-3, with a weak D call TRBD2 (5 bases). The V end was cut by 0 bases, the J end by 4 bases, with 11 bases between. CDR1 and CDR2 (germline): LGHNA, YNFKEQ. The CDR3 is 15 residues long. The CDR3 coding sequence is TGTGCCAGCAGCCAAGATGCCGCGAGGGCAGATACGCAGTATTTT. This codes for CASSQDAARADTQYF.

The chain is built from TRBV5-1 and TRBJ2-7; D remains unclear. The length of the CDR3 is 17 residues. The germline V gene has CDR1 SGHRS and CDR2 YFSETQ. V shed 2 bases and J shed 2 bases, with 20 bases lying between them. The CDR3 DNA reads as TGCGCCAGCAGCTTTAATGCTGTCGATATAGCCCCCTACGAGCAGTACTTC. It yields the protein CASSFNAVDIAPYEQYF.

The chain recombines TRBV27 with TRBJ2-3; 10 positions agree with TRBD2. The CDR3 covers 17 residues. Germline V gene data show CDR1 as MNHEY and CDR2 as SMNVEV (reference sequence). With V trimmed by 6 bases and J by 1 base, 10 bases remained unmatched. The CDR3 sequence is CASRKKREGPGTDTQYF. Written as DNA, the CDR3 is TGTGCCAGCAGGAAGAAGCGGGAGGGCCCGGGCACAGATACGCAGTATTTT.

The rearrangement uses TRBV27 and TRBJ2-1; possibly TRBD2 for D (6 bases). Per germline, CDR1 MNHEY and CDR2 SMNVEV (reference sequence). The CDR3 is 13 residues long. V lost 7 bases, J lost 5 bases, and 12 bases lay in between. The CDR3 sequence is CASTGVAHNEQFF. The CDR3 DNA sequence: TGTGCCAGCACGGGGGTAGCACACAATGAGCAGTTCTTC.

The chain joins TRBV7-9 to TRBJ2-2, with D possibly being TRBD1 (5 bases). CDR1 and CDR2 from the germline V gene are SEHNR and FQNEAQ (reference sequence). Trimming removed 5 bases at V and 0 bases at J, with 10 bases between. CDR3 length: 15 amino acids. For the CDR3, the DNA is TGTGCCAGCAGCGTGACAGAAACGAACACCGGGGAGCTGTTTTTT. Translated, it gives CASSVTETNTGELFF.

The chain uses TRBV27 and TRBJ1-2; D is perhaps TRBD1 (5 bases). From germline, CDR1 is MNHEY and CDR2 SMNVEV (reference sequence). This CDR3 spans 15 amino acids. Trimming took off 3 bases at V and 3 bases at J, with 14 bases between the two ends. The DNA of the CDR3 is TGTGCCAGCAGTTTGGGGATGACAGCGCACTATGGCTACACCTTC. It is translated as CASSLGMTAHYGYTF.

The chain links TRBV4-1 to TRBJ1-2, with D maybe TRBD1 (6 bases). This CDR3 is built from 15 residues. Trimming took off 1 base at V and 1 base at J, with 10 bases between the two ends. Germline values: CDR1 MGHRA, CDR2 YSYEKL. CDR3 nucleotides: TGCGCCAGCAGCCAAGTCGCAGGGGATAACTATGGCTACACCTTC. This gives the protein CASSQVAGDNYGYTF.

As regards this clone: Different DNA sequences within this sample yield the same CDR3. The chain carries TRBV5-1 and TRBJ1-1; D remains unclear. This CDR3 region has 12 residues. Germline CDR1 reads SGHRS; CDR2 reads YFSETQ. V was clipped by 0 bases and J by 8 bases, with 8 bases between them. The CDR3 DNA reads TGCGCCAGCAGCTTGGGGCGAACAGAAGCTTTCTTT. This sequence encodes CASSLGRTEAFF.

The chain couples TRBV27 to TRBJ2-3, with D possibly TRBD2 on 5 matching bases. V was shortened by 5 bases and J by 0 bases, with 9 bases between the two germline ends. CDR3 length equals 14 residues. Germline V gives CDR1 MNHEY, CDR2 SMNVEV (reference sequence). The CDR3: CASSLADSTDTQYF. The CDR3 DNA sequence: TGTGCCAGCAGTCTAGCAGATAGCACAGATACGCAGTATTTT.

V usage is TRBV9 and J usage is TRBJ2-2; D is uncertain. The CDR3 runs 15 residues. The V end was cut by 0 bases, the J end by 0 bases, with 6 bases between. Looked up from germline, CDR1 is SGDLS and CDR2 is YYNGEE. The CDR3 here is CASSVEIANTGELFF. In DNA form, the CDR3 reads TGTGCCAGCAGCGTAGAGATCGCGAACACCGGGGAGCTGTTTTTT.

The V call is TRBV7-9, the J call TRBJ2-7, with D possibly matching TRBD1 (6 bases). V was trimmed by 3 bases and J by 2 bases, leaving 14 bases between them. Germline loops: CDR1 SEHNR, CDR2 FQNEAQ (reference sequence). This CDR3 has 15 amino acids. The chain's CDR3 is CASSFSTGNPYEQYF. The CDR3 nucleotides are TGTGCCAGCAGCTTCAGTACAGGGAACCCCTACGAGCAGTACTTC.

V gene TRBV7-9 combines with J gene TRBJ2-7; 7 bases agree with TRBD1. The germline gives CDR1 SEHNR, CDR2 FQNEAQ (reference sequence). The CDR3 is 12 amino acids. V lost 2 bases and J lost 13; bases outside the gene matches: 8. This CDR3 is CASSLSRDRTYF. The CDR3 DNA reads TGTGCCAGCAGCTTATCCCGGGACAGAACTTACTTC.

The chain is built from TRBV27 and TRBJ2-3, with no clear D. V was shortened by 5 bases and J by 1 base, with 10 bases between the two germline ends. Germline V gene lookup returns CDR1 MNHEY and CDR2 SMNVEV (reference sequence). This CDR3 has 14 residues. This CDR3 is CASSPQDRTDTQYF. CDR3 nucleotides: TGTGCCAGCAGTCCGCAAGACCGCACAGATACGCAGTATTTT.

The chain uses TRBV7-6 and TRBJ2-1; D perhaps matches TRBD2 (7 bases). Trimming cost V 5 bases and J 4 bases, with 12 bases left between them. This CDR3 has 14 residues. CDR1 and CDR2 (germline): SGHVS, FNYEAQ. CDR3 in amino acids: CASSEAGAYNEQFF. The DNA of the CDR3 is TGTGCCAGCAGCGAGGCGGGGGCTTACAATGAGCAGTTCTTC.

The chain recombines TRBV9 with TRBJ2-7; TRBD2 aligns across 8 bases. CDR3 length equals 16 residues. V was pared by 4 bases and J by 2 bases, with 11 bases of the junction left unmatched. CDR1 is SGDLS, CDR2 YYNGEE, per germline. The CDR3: CASSPTSSGSTYEQYF. The CDR3 region has the DNA TGTGCCAGCAGCCCCACGTCGAGCGGGAGTACCTACGAGCAGTACTTC.

As concerns this clone: Germline and junction disagree at one end, which may indicate a read error. The rearrangement joins TRBV2 to TRBJ1-3; possibly TRBD1 for D (5 bases). The CDR3 length is 19 residues. Germline V gene sequence: CDR1 SNHLY, CDR2 FYNNEI. The CDR3 region is CASSEALFMDTEKGNTIYF. The CDR3 nucleotides read TGTGCCAGCAGCGAAGCGCTTTTTATGGACACGGAAAAGGGAAACACCATATATTTT.

CDR3: CASRGQDYEQYF. The DNA of the CDR3 is TGTGCCAGTAGGGGACAGGACTACGAGCAGTACTTC. The chain links TRBV19 to TRBJ2-7; TRBD1 matches at 8 bases. The CDR3 runs to 12 residues. In germline, CDR1 is LNHDA, CDR2 SQIVND (reference sequence). V lost 6 bases, J lost 3 bases, and 1 base stayed unmatched.

V gene TRBV11-3 combines with J gene TRBJ2-1; 9 bases agree with TRBD2. CDR3 size: 16 residues. Per germline, CDR1 SGHNT and CDR2 YENEEA. The trim removed 5 bases at V and 4 bases at J, leaving 9 bases unmatched. The chain's CDR3 is CASSPRASGIYNEQFF. CDR3 sequence (DNA): TGTGCCAGCAGCCCGAGGGCTAGCGGGATATACAATGAGCAGTTCTTC.

The V call is TRBV4-1, the J call TRBJ1-1; D unresolved. The CDR3 runs 15 residues. V was pared by 0 bases and J by 5 bases, with 13 bases between. Per germline, CDR1 MGHRA and CDR2 YSYEKL. The CDR3 region is CASSQESGYETEAFF. Here the CDR3 DNA reads TGCGCCAGCAGCCAAGAATCCGGGTACGAAACTGAAGCTTTCTTT.

This clone appeared a single time. This chain uses TRBV7-9 with TRBJ1-3; D unresolved. Germline V lookup: CDR1 SEHNR, CDR2 FQNEAQ (reference sequence). V was clipped by 5 bases and J by 7 bases, with 9 bases between them. The CDR3 loop spans 12 amino acids. For the CDR3, the DNA is TGTGCCAGCAGCCTTAAGGTCAACACCATATATTTT. This gives the protein CASSLKVNTIYF.

The sample holds a few counts of this clone. The CDR3 is CASSPQQNNEQFF. Here the CDR3 DNA reads TGTGCCAGCTCACCACAGCAGAACAATGAGCAGTTCTTC. V usage is TRBV18 and J usage is TRBJ2-1; D is undetermined. In germline, CDR1 is KGHSH, CDR2 LQKENI. V was pared by 1 base and J by 5 bases, with 6 bases between. The CDR3 loop spans 13 amino acids. Looking up the rest from reference TRBV18 and TRBJ2-1 gives the full variable domain: NAGVMQNPRHLVRRRGQEARLRCSPMKGHSHVYWYRQLPEEGLKFMVYLQKENIIDESGMPKERFSAEFPKEGPSILRIQQVVRGDSAAYFCASSPQQNNEQFFGPGTRLTVL.

V usage is TRBV20-1 and J usage is TRBJ2-1; no reliable D call. Germline CDR1 reads DFQATT; CDR2 reads SNEGSKA (reference sequence). V was pared by 0 bases and J by 15 bases, with 12 bases between. This CDR3 has 11 residues. CDR3 DNA: TGCAGTGCTAGAGACCGAGACACCTCGTTCTTC. Its protein is CSARDRDTSFF.

About this clone: At one boundary the junction diverges from the germline segment, which might be a read error. V gene TRBV7-6 combines with J gene TRBJ2-1; possible D gene TRBD2, 6 bases. Germline CDR1 SGHVS, CDR2 FNYEAQ. The CDR3 loop spans 15 amino acids. The CDR3 DNA sequence: TGTGCCAGCAGCCTAGCGCCCAGGACCTACAATGAGCAGTTCTTC. This gives the protein CASSLAPRTYNEQFF.